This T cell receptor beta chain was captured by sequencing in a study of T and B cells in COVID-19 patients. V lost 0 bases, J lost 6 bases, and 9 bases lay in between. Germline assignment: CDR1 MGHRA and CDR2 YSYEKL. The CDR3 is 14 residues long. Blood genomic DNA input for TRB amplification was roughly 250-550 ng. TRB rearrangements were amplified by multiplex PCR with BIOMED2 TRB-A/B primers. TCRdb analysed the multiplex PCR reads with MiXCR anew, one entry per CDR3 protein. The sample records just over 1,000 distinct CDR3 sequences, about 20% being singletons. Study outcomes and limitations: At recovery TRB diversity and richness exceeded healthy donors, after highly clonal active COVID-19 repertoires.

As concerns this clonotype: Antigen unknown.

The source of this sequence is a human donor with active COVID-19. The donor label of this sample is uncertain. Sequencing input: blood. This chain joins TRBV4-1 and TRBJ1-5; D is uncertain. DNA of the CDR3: TGCGCCAGCAGCCAAGATAGAAGGGCTCAGCCCCAGCATTTT. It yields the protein CASSQDRRAQPQHF.